The 25 T cell receptor beta chains below come from one sample, sequenced in a study of blood T cell repertoires in COVID-19. The method was immunoSEQ multiplex PCR; TCRdb's version includes in-frame clones alone and lacks a portion of them. The data hold about 68,000 clones, with roughly 90% observed a single time. Source material: peripheral blood. These receptors all stem from a man aged 25 to 45 with acute or convalescent COVID-19.

This clone appeared once. The genes are TRBV15 and TRBJ1-4; D call uncertain. V lost 1 base to trimming and J lost 0 bases, with 12 bases between them. CDR1 LNHNV and CDR2 YYDKDF come from the germline V gene (reference sequence). This CDR3 spans 17 amino acids. The CDR3 is CATSRVVPGATNEKLFF. Here the CDR3 DNA reads TGTGCCACCAGCAGAGTAGTCCCCGGGGCAACTAATGAAAAACTGTTTTTT.

The chain uses TRBV2 and TRBJ2-3, with D unresolved. Per the germline V gene, CDR1 is SNHLY and CDR2 is FYNNEI. Trimming removed 7 bases from V and 0 bases from J, with 11 bases in between. CDR3 size: 14 residues. CDR3: CASKTDSSTDTQYF. CDR3 coding DNA: TGTGCCAGCAAGACTGACTCTAGCACAGATACGCAGTATTTT.

This CDR3 reads CASSAKLAGGPGTQYF. The CDR3 DNA follows: TGCGCCAGCAGCGCCAAACTAGCGGGAGGGCCGGGGACCCAGTACTTC. This chain uses TRBV5-1 with TRBJ2-5; TRBD2 aligns across 13 bases. J was trimmed by 7 bases and V by 4 bases; bases with no gene match: 10. The CDR3 spans 16 residues. Germline-derived CDR1 and CDR2 are SGHRS and YFSETQ.

CDR3 amino acids: CASSQDSGQPQHF. CDR3 sequence (DNA): TGTGCCAGCAGCCAAGATTCGGGTCAGCCCCAGCATTTT. This chain links TRBV14 with TRBJ1-5; unclear D gene. Trimming left V 0 bases short and J 6 bases short, with 6 bases between. CDR1 is SGHDN and CDR2 is FVKESK in the germline V gene. The CDR3 extends over 13 amino acids.

The J gene is TRBJ1-6, the V gene TRBV6-1; the D is unclear. The CDR3 spans 13 residues. The germline gives CDR1 MNHNS, CDR2 SASEGT. V lost 3 bases to trimming and J lost 10 bases, with 10 bases between them. For the CDR3, the DNA is TGTGCCAGCAGTGAGTCACAGAGATCACCCCTCCACTTT. Its protein product is CASSESQRSPLHF.

The J gene is TRBJ2-7, the V gene TRBV7-2, with 11 bases lining up with TRBD2. V lost 5 bases, J lost 6 bases, and 6 bases stayed unmatched. This CDR3 has 14 residues. Germline V gene sequence: CDR1 SGHTA, CDR2 FQGNSA. The CDR3 loop reads CASSPDSGRAEQYF. DNA for the CDR3: TGTGCCAGCAGCCCCGATAGCGGGAGGGCCGAGCAGTACTTC.

J is TRBJ2-7 and V is TRBV15; tentatively, D is TRBD1 (5 bases). The CDR3 is 14 amino acids. The V gene lost 0 bases and the J gene lost 5 bases, with 11 bases spanning the gap. Germline V gene sequence: CDR1 LNHNV, CDR2 YYDKDF (reference sequence). In DNA form, the CDR3 reads TGTGCCACCAGCAGAGAGGGCAGGGCCCACGAGCAGTACTTC. Its translation: CATSREGRAHEQYF. Variable domain in full (rest from reference TRBV15 and TRBJ2-7): DAMVIQNPRYQVTQFGKPVTLSCSQTLNHNVMYWYQQKSSQAPKLLFHYYDKDFNNEADTPDNFQSRRPNTSFCFLDIRSPGLGDTAMYLCATSREGRAHEQYFGPGTRLTVT.

In DNA, the CDR3 is TGTGCCAGCAGCTTCCCGACTAGCGGGAGCTCCTACAATGAGCAGTTCTTC. Protein product: CASSFPTSGSSYNEQFF. This chain uses TRBV5-4 with TRBJ2-1; 12 bases align to TRBD2. CDR1 is SGHNT and CDR2 is YYREEE in the germline V gene (reference sequence). V gave up 2 bases and J gave up 0 bases; unmatched junction bases: 3. This CDR3 has 17 amino acids.

The V and J genes are TRBV24-1 and TRBJ2-1, with a possible D match to TRBD1 (6 bases). Germline CDR1 and CDR2: KGHDR and SFDVKD. This CDR3 is built from 13 residues. Between the trimmed V and J ends, which lost 5 bases and 6 bases, there was a span of 10 bases. CDR3 DNA sequence: TGTGCCACCAGTGTAGGGGGTGGCAATGAGCAGTTCTTC. As protein: CATSVGGGNEQFF.

The gene calls are TRBV18 and TRBJ1-5; 8 nucleotides match TRBD1. CDR3 length: 14 amino acids. The J segment lost 10 bases and the V segment lost 5 bases, leaving 10 bases of the junction unmatched. CDR1 and CDR2 from the germline V gene are KGHSH and LQKENI. CDR3 protein: CASSGGQGAHPQHF. DNA for the CDR3: TGTGCCAGCTCAGGGGGGCAGGGGGCGCACCCCCAGCATTTT. Together with reference TRBV18 and TRBJ1-5, the CDR3 gives the full variable domain: NAGVMQNPRHLVRRRGQEARLRCSPMKGHSHVYWYRQLPEEGLKFMVYLQKENIIDESGMPKERFSAEFPKEGPSILRIQQVVRGDSAAYFCASSGGQGAHPQHFGDGTRLSIL.

V is TRBV30 and J is TRBJ2-3; perhaps TRBD1 as D (6 bases). The CDR3 sequence is 13 residues long. Germline V gene lookup returns CDR1 GTSNPN and CDR2 SVGIG (reference sequence). The germline V and J ends were trimmed by 0 bases and 6 bases, with 10 bases remaining between them. In nucleotides, the CDR3 is TGTGCCTGGAGTGTAATGGGGGCGGATACGCAGTATTTT. Translating it yields CAWSVMGADTQYF.

The rearrangement uses TRBV2 and TRBJ2-2, with 9 bases matching TRBD1. Trimming removed 4 bases from V and 8 bases from J; junction bases left unmatched: 11. The CDR3 has 16 residues. CDR1 is SNHLY, CDR2 FYNNEI, per germline. The CDR3 sequence: CASSAAGTGILGELFF. Here the CDR3 DNA reads TGTGCCAGCAGTGCGGCGGGGACAGGGATTTTAGGGGAGCTGTTTTTT.

CDR3 amino acids: CASSIAGGGGGELFF. DNA of the CDR3: TGTGCCAGTAGTATAGCGGGAGGGGGCGGCGGGGAGCTGTTTTTT. The chain recombines TRBV19 with TRBJ2-2, with TRBD2 as a possible D gene (8 bases). Germline V gene data show CDR1 as LNHDA and CDR2 as SQIVND (reference sequence). This CDR3 has 15 residues. V was shortened by 1 base and J by 7 bases, with 13 bases between the two germline ends.

This sequence joins TRBV14 and TRBJ2-7; 9 nucleotides align to TRBD2. Trimming took 4 bases from V and 4 from J; bases not matched to a gene: 14. Germline CDR1 reads SGHDN; CDR2 reads FVKESK. The CDR3 has 17 residues. The CDR3 sequence is CASSLSRQGLAGYEQYF. For the CDR3, the DNA is TGTGCCAGCAGCCTATCCAGACAGGGCCTAGCGGGATACGAGCAGTACTTC.

This clone was observed a handful of times. The chain joins TRBV24-1 to TRBJ2-1; a weak D match, TRBD2 (6 bases). CDR1 is KGHDR, CDR2 SFDVKD, per germline. This CDR3 spans 12 amino acids. V was pared by 3 bases and J by 12 bases, with 11 bases between. The chain's CDR3 is CATSDRTTRQFF. The CDR3 bases are TGTGCCACCAGTGATCGGACTACTCGGCAGTTCTTC.

The chain carries TRBV6-5 and TRBJ2-5; D is unclear. The CDR3 length is 13 residues. Trimming shortened V by 10 bases and J by 0 bases, and 12 bases separated the two germline ends. CDR1 MNHEY and CDR2 SVGAGI come from the germline V gene. CDR3 protein: CATYQEYQETQYF. The DNA for the CDR3 is TGTGCCACTTACCAAGAGTACCAAGAGACCCAGTACTTC.

This clone was detected only a few times. V gene TRBV6-1 combines with J gene TRBJ2-3; TRBD1 matches at 10 bases. Per germline, CDR1 MNHNS and CDR2 SASEGT. The trim removed 3 bases at V and 4 bases at J, leaving 1 base unmatched. This CDR3 is 14 amino acids long. In nucleotides, the CDR3 is TGTGCCAGCAGTGAGGGACAGGGGCCAGATACGCAGTATTTT. This sequence encodes CASSEGQGPDTQYF.

The table lists this clone with a count of one. The chain carries TRBV24-1 and TRBJ2-7; a possible D gene is TRBD1 (6 bases). V shed 9 bases and J shed 1 base, with 15 bases lying between them. The CDR3 extends over 14 amino acids. Germline V lookup: CDR1 KGHDR, CDR2 SFDVKD. In nucleotides, the CDR3 is TGTGCCACCGGCCTCCAGGGGCCATCCTACGAGCAGTACTTC. Translation gives CATGLQGPSYEQYF.

Note on this clone: Other DNA sequences of this sample code for an identical CDR3. This chain links TRBV28 with TRBJ1-5, with D perhaps TRBD1 (5 bases). Germline V gives CDR1 MDHEN, CDR2 SYDVKM. This CDR3 has 13 residues. Trimming left V 1 base short and J 7 bases short, with 8 bases between. The CDR3, as DNA: TGTGCCAGCAGTTTATCAGGGAACCAGCCCCAGCATTTT. Translating it yields CASSLSGNQPQHF.

The chain carries TRBV6-5 and TRBJ1-4; D remains ambiguous. This CDR3 contains 14 residues. The germline CDR1 and CDR2 sequences are MNHEY and SVGAGI. The V end was cut by 6 bases, the J end by 0 bases, with 8 bases between. Written as DNA, the CDR3 is TGTGCCAGCAGGGAGGGAACAACTAATGAAAAACTGTTTTTT. The encoded protein is CASREGTTNEKLFF.

This chain joins TRBV4-2 and TRBJ2-1, with 10 bases fitting TRBD2. The V segment lost 6 bases and the J segment 9 bases; nucleotides outside the gene matches: 5. The CDR3 sequence is 13 residues long. In germline, CDR1 is LGHNA, CDR2 YNFKEQ. The CDR3 bases are TGTGCCAGCAGGAGCGGGAGGGCCGGTGAGCAGTTCTTC. Protein product: CASRSGRAGEQFF.

In its sample, this clone was seen once. The chain recombines TRBV7-9 with TRBJ1-2; D perhaps matches TRBD1 (5 bases). Per the germline V gene, CDR1 is SEHNR and CDR2 is FQNEAQ (reference sequence). The CDR3 extends over 15 amino acids. Between the trimmed V and J ends, which lost 6 bases and 6 bases, there was a span of 20 bases. Written as DNA, the CDR3 is TGTGCCAGCAGTTCTCTACGGGGGTCCACCGATGGCTACACCTTC. Translated: CASSSLRGSTDGYTF.

V and J are TRBV28 and TRBJ2-7, with a weak D call TRBD2 (6 bases). Looked up from germline, CDR1 is MDHEN and CDR2 is SYDVKM. The CDR3 is 16 amino acids. The V and J ends lost 7 bases and 0 bases respectively, with 19 bases between them. The CDR3 here is CASITRLAPSSYEQYF. The CDR3 region has the DNA TGTGCCAGCATCACACGTCTAGCGCCCAGCTCCTACGAGCAGTACTTC.

The chain is built from TRBV28 and TRBJ1-6; 7 bases are shared with TRBD1. With V trimmed by 7 bases and J by 0 bases, 6 bases remained unmatched. CDR1 and CDR2 (germline): MDHEN, SYDVKM. The CDR3 has 16 amino acids. DNA of the CDR3: TGTGCCAGCACCATAGGGGGCTCCTCCTATAATTCACCCCTCCACTTT. It encodes CASTIGGSSYNSPLHF.

This clone has more than one count but fewer than ten. The V call is TRBV5-1, the J call TRBJ2-4, with TRBD2 matching over 7 bases. The CDR3 runs to 17 residues. V lost 0 bases and J lost 6; bases outside the gene matches: 12. Germline assignment: CDR1 SGHRS and CDR2 YFSETQ. CDR3 amino acids: CASSLVGSGQLGNIQYF. The DNA of the CDR3 is TGCGCCAGCAGCTTGGTGGGTAGCGGGCAACTTGGAAACATTCAGTACTTC. Full variable domain (outside the CDR3, taken from reference TRBV5-1 and TRBJ2-4): KAGVTQTPRYLIKTRGQQVTLSCSPISGHRSVSWYQQTPGQGLQFLFEYFSETQRNKGNFPGRFSGRQFSNSRSEMNVSTLELGDSALYLCASSLVGSGQLGNIQYFGAGTRLSVL.